A single sample is the source of the 7 T cell receptor beta chains below, sequenced in a study of T-cell reconstitution after alpha-beta-depleted transplantation in children. For TCRbeta, the library was prepared with unique molecular identifiers. TCRdb fed the PCR reads into MiXCR, producing one record per CDR3 protein. The sample has more than 200,000 distinct CDR3 sequences; roughly 24% are singletons. Sample: PBMCs, taken before TCRalphabeta/CD19-depleted stem cell transplant. The receptor source for this set is a girl aged 2 to 9 with Fanconi anemia, due to receive a stem cell transplant.

This rearrangement joins TRBV29-1 to TRBJ1-4; D is undetermined. Trimming stripped 5 bases from V and 8 bases from J, with 12 bases between. From germline, CDR1 is SQVTM and CDR2 ANQGSEA. The CDR3 length is 12 residues. CDR3 region: CSVLVHREKLFF. CDR3 sequence (DNA): TGCAGCGTTTTGGTTCATAGGGAAAAACTGTTTTTT.

Ten or more counts support this clonotype. The V and J genes are TRBV6-1 and TRBJ2-3; possibly TRBD2 for D (6 bases). This CDR3 is 15 amino acids long. The V gene lost 4 bases and the J gene lost 0 bases, with 11 bases spanning the gap. Germline loops: CDR1 MNHNS, CDR2 SASEGT. CDR3 bases: TGTGCCAGCAGTGTTCCGGGAGTCAGCACAGATACGCAGTATTTT. Translating gives CASSVPGVSTDTQYF.

This clonotype was detected many times. This sequence joins TRBV5-1 and TRBJ2-1; 7 bases align to TRBD1. CDR3 length equals 16 residues. The V gene's germline CDR1 is SGHRS and CDR2 YFSETQ. V was pared by 0 bases and J by 3 bases, with 6 bases of the junction left unmatched. CDR3 loop: CASSLAGRGNYNEQFF. The CDR3 bases are TGCGCCAGCAGCTTGGCGGGCAGGGGGAACTACAATGAGCAGTTCTTC.

This clonotype was detected many times. This rearrangement joins TRBV29-1 to TRBJ2-5, with 13 bases identical to TRBD2. The CDR3 is 15 residues long. After removal of 4 bases from V and 5 bases from J, the junction contained 7 bases not matched to a gene. Germline V gives CDR1 SQVTM, CDR2 ANQGSEA. CDR3: CSVVGLAGVWETQYF. Written as DNA, the CDR3 is TGCAGCGTTGTAGGACTAGCGGGAGTCTGGGAGACCCAGTACTTC. Full variable domain (missing parts from reference TRBV29-1 and TRBJ2-5): SAVISQKPSRDICQRGTSLTIQCQVDSQVTMMFWYRQQPGQSLTLIATANQGSEATYESGFVIDKFPISRPNLTFSTLTVSNMSPEDSSIYLCSVVGLAGVWETQYFGPGTRLLVL.

This clonotype was seen many times. The chain couples TRBV24-1 to TRBJ2-3; D unresolved. The ends were cut back, 1 base at V and 8 bases at J, with 9 bases in the middle. Germline CDR1 is KGHDR and CDR2 is SFDVKD. This CDR3 region has 13 residues. CDR3 amino acids: CATSDFAFGTQYF. The DNA of the CDR3 is TGTGCCACCAGTGATTTCGCTTTTGGTACGCAGTATTTT.

The chain combines TRBV10-2 with TRBJ2-7; D may be TRBD1 (6 bases). With 0 bases removed from V and 4 bases from J, the gap between germline ends came to 16 bases. The CDR3 totals 16 residues. Germline V CDR1 and CDR2: WSHSY, SAAADI. The CDR3 DNA reads TGCGCCAGCAGTGAGTCGGGGGCTCCCGGCAGTTACGAGCAGTACTTC. This gives the protein CASSESGAPGSYEQYF.

This clonotype has a count of ten or more. V gene TRBV29-1 combines with J gene TRBJ2-3; the match to TRBD1 covers 8 bases. The length of the CDR3 is 14 residues. Germline V gene lookup returns CDR1 SQVTM and CDR2 ANQGSEA. Losses at the gene ends were 4 bases for V and 2 bases for J; bases not matched to a gene: 5. The CDR3 loop reads CSVAVGQDTDTQYF. CDR3 in DNA: TGCAGCGTTGCTGTGGGACAGGACACAGATACGCAGTATTTT.